This T cell receptor beta chain was captured by sequencing in a study of OX40 agonist ivuxolimab in advanced cancers. The V and J ends lost 4 bases and 8 bases respectively, with 11 bases between them. Germline V gene lookup returns CDR1 SGHDN and CDR2 FVKESK. The CDR3 is 12 residues long. The data were produced by immunoSEQ multiplex PCR, yet TCRdb's version contains in-frame clones alone and is incomplete. Of approximately 120,000 clones in the sample, 92% were seen once. The chain is built from TRBV14 and TRBJ1-1; D not resolved. Specimen: CD4+ or CD8+ T cells sorted from blood, collected in a trial of the OX40 agonist ivuxolimab. The TCR sequence derives from an adult with an advanced solid tumor such as melanoma, head and neck, liver or kidney cancer. The CDR3 DNA sequence: TGTGCCAGCAGCCCCCTGTCGGGGGAAGCTTTCTTT. The encoded protein is CASSPLSGEAFF.